This T cell receptor beta chain was sequenced in a study of OX40 agonist ivuxolimab in advanced cancers. Turning to the study itself: It was ivuxolimab, an agonistic anti-OX40 (CD134) antibody, that patients were treated with. Intravenous ivuxolimab was administered to patients every 2 weeks at 0.01 to 10 mg/kg. Study-level findings and limits: On average, CD8+ T cells had more expanded clones than CD4+.

Repertoires were generated with immunoSEQ multiplex PCR, while TCRdb's copy carries only in-frame clones and drops some. The table lists tens of thousands of clones, roughly 85% of them singletons, with around 0.5% in the top ten. Germline V gene sequence: CDR1 SGHRS, CDR2 YFSETQ. The CDR3 has 17 amino acids. V was pared by 0 bases and J by 5 bases, with 20 bases between. Of note for this clone: Its antigen remains unidentified.

Sequencing used CD4+ or CD8+ T cells sorted from blood, obtained in a trial of the OX40 agonist ivuxolimab. V usage is TRBV5-1 and J usage is TRBJ1-1; D unresolved. The sequence was collected from an adult with an advanced solid tumor such as melanoma, head and neck, liver or kidney cancer. In DNA form, the CDR3 reads TGCGCCAGCAGCTTGGGTACAAATACCTTTTTGGGGACTGAAGCTTTCTTT. Translating gives CASSLGTNTFLGTEAFF.